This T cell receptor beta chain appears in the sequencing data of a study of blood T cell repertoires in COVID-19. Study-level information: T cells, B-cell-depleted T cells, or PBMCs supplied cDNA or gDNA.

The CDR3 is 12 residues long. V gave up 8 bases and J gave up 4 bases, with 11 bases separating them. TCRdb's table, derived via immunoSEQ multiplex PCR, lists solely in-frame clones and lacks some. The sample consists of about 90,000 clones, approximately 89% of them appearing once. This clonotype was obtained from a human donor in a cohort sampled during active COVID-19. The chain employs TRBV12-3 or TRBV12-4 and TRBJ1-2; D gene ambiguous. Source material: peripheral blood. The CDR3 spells CASSLGSYGYTF. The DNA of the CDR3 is TGTGCCAGCTCTCTGGGGAGCTATGGCTACACCTTC.